This record concerns one TCR beta chain sequence. Those who participated ranged in age from about 18 to 89 years and resided in 20 to 30 US areas. Two negative PCRs, clearance, or symptom resolution characterized the recovered Cohort 3 donors. The protocol was immunoSEQ multiplex PCR, while the TCRdb copy is restricted to in-frame clones and leaves out a portion. The sample shows 250,000 to 350,000 clones, over 75% of them seen only once. The CDR3 covers 13 residues. The germline CDR1 and CDR2 sequences are MNHEY and SVGAGI. V was trimmed by 6 bases and J by 7 bases, leaving 15 bases between them. This sample is part of a study of blood T cell repertoires in COVID-19.

The clonotype comes from a woman between 18 and 29 years old who had recovered from COVID-19. Sequencing used PBMCs or T cells enriched from blood (not recorded which). J is TRBJ1-2 and V is TRBV6-5; D may be TRBD1 (5 bases). The DNA for the CDR3 is TGTGCCAGCAGGATCGACAGAACAGGTGGCTACACCTTC. This codes for CASRIDRTGGYTF.